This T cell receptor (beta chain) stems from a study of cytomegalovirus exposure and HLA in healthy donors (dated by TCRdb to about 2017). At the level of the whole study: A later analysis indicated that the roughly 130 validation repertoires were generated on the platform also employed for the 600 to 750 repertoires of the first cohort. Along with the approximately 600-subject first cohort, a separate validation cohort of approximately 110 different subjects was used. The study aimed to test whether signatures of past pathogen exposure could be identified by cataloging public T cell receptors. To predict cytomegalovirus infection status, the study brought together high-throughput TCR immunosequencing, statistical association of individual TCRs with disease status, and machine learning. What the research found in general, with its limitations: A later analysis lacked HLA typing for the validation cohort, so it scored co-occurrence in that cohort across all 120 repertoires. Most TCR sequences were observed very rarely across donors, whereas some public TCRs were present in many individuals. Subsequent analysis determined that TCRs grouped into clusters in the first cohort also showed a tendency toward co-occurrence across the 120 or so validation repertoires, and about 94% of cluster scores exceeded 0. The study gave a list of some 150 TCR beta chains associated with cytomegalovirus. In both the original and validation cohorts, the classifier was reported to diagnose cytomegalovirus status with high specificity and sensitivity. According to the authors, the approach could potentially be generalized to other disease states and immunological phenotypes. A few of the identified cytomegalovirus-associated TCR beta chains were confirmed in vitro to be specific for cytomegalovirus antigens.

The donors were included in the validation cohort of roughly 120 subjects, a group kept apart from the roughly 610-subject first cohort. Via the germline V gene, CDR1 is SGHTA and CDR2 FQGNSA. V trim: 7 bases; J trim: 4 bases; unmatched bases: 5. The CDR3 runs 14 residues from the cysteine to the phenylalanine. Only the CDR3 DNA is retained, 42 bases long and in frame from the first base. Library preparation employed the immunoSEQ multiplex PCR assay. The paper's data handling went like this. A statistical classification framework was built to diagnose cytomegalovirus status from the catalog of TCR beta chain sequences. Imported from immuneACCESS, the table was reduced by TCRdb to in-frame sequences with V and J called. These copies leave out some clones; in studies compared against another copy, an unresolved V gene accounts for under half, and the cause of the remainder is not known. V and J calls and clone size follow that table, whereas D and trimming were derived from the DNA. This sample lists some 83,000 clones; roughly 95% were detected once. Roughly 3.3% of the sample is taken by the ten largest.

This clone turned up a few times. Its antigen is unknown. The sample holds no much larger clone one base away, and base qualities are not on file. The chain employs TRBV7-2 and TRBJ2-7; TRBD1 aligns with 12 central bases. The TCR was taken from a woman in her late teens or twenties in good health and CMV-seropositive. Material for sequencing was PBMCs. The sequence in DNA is TGTGCCAGCAATGGGGGACAGGGGGCTTACGAGCAGTACTTC. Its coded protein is CASNGGQGAYEQYF.